This paragraph covers one TCR beta chain sequence. This specimen belongs to a study of technical replicates of blood from several donors. TCRdb's copy holds only in-frame clones and misses some; the assay was immunoSEQ multiplex PCR. The sample contains some 80,000 clones, around 97% of which appear only once. V gave up 1 base and J gave up 8 bases; unmatched junction bases: 6. The CDR3 spans 15 residues. Germline CDR1 and CDR2: SGHDT and YYEEEE. The clonotype was recovered from a human donor in good health. The chain is built from TRBV5-6 and TRBJ1-2; 12 nucleotides line up with TRBD1. Sample: T cells isolated from PBMCs. CDR3 loop: CASSLPGQGARGYTF. CDR3 bases: TGTGCCAGCAGCTTGCCGGGACAGGGGGCTAGAGGCTACACCTTC.